A single TCR beta chain is shown here with its context. In the original analysis: Researchers report that nucleated cell counts were estimated from reference gene primer amplification. Sequencing was performed with immunoSEQ multiplex PCR; in TCRdb, only in-frame clones are kept and a portion is missing. That table supplies the V and J calls and clone size; D and trimming were determined from the DNA. The sample yields 75,000 to 100,000 clones, around nine tenths seen once. V lost 2 bases to trimming and J lost 0 bases; unmatched junction nucleotides: 3. CDR3 size: 17 residues. Germline values: CDR1 MGHRA, CDR2 YSYEKL. These data are taken from a study of blood T cell repertoires in COVID-19. At the level of the study: Whether acute or convalescent, the COVID-19 samples came from the United States, Italy and Spain. The cDNA or gDNA used as material had been derived from T cells, B-cell-depleted T cells, or PBMCs.

The receptor was isolated from a man older than 75 with acute or convalescent COVID-19. The chain recombines TRBV4-1 with TRBJ2-1; TRBD2 aligns across 11 bases. Sequencing was carried out using peripheral blood. The DNA for the CDR3 is TGCGCCAGCAGCCAACGACTAGCGGGGCGCTCCTACAATGAGCAGTTCTTC. Encoded protein: CASSQRLAGRSYNEQFF.